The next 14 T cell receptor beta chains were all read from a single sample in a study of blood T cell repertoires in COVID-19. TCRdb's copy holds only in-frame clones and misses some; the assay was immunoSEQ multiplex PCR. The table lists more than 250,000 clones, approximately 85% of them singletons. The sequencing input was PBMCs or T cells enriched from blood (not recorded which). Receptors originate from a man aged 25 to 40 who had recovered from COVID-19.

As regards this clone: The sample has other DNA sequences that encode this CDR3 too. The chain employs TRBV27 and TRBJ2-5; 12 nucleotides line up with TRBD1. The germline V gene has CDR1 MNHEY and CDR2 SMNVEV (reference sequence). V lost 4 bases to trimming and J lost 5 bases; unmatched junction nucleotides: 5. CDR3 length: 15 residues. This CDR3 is CASSSGTGGVETQYF. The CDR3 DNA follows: TGTGCCAGCAGTTCCGGGACAGGGGGCGTTGAGACCCAGTACTTC.

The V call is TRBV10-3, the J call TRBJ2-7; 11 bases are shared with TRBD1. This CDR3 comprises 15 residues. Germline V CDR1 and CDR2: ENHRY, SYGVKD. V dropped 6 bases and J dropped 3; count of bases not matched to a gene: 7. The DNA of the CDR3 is TGTGCCATCAGCGGGGGACAGGGGGTGAACTACGAGCAGTACTTC. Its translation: CAISGGQGVNYEQYF.

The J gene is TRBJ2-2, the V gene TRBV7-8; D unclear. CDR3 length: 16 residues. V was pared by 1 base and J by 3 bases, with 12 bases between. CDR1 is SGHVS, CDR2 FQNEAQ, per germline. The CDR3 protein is CASSLVGAADTGELFF. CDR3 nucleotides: TGTGCCAGCAGCTTAGTAGGCGCCGCGGACACCGGGGAGCTGTTTTTT.

CDR3 sequence: CASSSYFRPLQETQYF. In DNA, the CDR3 is TGTGCCAGCAGTTCCTATTTCAGGCCCCTCCAAGAGACCCAGTACTTC. The chain employs TRBV27 and TRBJ2-5; D gene ambiguous. There are 16 residues in the CDR3. CDR1 MNHEY and CDR2 SMNVEV come from the germline V gene (reference sequence). Trimming removed 4 bases from V and 1 base from J, with 16 bases in between.

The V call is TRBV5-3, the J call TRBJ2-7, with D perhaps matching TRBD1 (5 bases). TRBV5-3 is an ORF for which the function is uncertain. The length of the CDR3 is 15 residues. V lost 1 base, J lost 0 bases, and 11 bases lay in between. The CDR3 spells CARSLLQDNSYEQYF. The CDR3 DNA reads TGTGCCAGAAGCTTGTTACAGGACAACTCCTACGAGCAGTACTTC.

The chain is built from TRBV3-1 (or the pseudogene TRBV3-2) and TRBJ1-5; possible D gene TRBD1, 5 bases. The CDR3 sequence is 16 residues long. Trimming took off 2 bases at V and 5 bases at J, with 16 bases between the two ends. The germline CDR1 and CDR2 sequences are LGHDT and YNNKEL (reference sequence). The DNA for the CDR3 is TGTGCCAGCAGCCAATTAACACAGGCGAAGGATCAGCCCCAGCATTTT. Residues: CASSQLTQAKDQPQHF.

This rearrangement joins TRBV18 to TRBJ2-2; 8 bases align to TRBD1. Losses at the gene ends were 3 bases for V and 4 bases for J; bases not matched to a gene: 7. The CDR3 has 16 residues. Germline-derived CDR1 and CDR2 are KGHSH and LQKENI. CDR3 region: CASSPVDRGVTGELFF. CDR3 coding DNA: TGTGCCAGCTCACCCGTCGACAGGGGAGTCACCGGGGAGCTGTTTTTT.

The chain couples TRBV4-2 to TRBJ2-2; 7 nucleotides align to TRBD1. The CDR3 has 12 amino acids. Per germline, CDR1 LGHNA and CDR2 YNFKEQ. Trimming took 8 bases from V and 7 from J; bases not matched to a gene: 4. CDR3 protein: CASYRGGGELFF. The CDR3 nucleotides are TGTGCCAGCTACAGGGGCGGCGGGGAGCTGTTTTTT.

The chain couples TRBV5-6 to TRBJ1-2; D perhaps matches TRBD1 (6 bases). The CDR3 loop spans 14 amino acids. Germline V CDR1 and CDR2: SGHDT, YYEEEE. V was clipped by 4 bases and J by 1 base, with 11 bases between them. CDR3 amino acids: CASSHGGRNYGYTF. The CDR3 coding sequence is TGTGCCAGCAGCCACGGGGGGCGTAACTATGGCTACACCTTC.

The CDR3 coding sequence is TGTGCCTTACAGGCAGGAATGGAGACCCAGTACTTC. Its translation is CALQAGMETQYF. This chain uses TRBV24-1 with TRBJ2-5, with TRBD1 as a possible D gene (5 bases). Per the germline V gene, CDR1 is KGHDR and CDR2 is SFDVKD. V gave up 12 bases and J gave up 5 bases, with 15 bases separating them. The CDR3 runs to 12 residues.

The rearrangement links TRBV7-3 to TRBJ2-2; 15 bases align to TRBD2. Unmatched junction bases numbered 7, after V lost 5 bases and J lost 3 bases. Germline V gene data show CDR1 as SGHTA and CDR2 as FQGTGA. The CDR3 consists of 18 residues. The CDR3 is CASSRGTSGGPDTGELFF. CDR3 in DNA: TGTGCCAGCAGCCGCGGGACTAGCGGGGGGCCAGACACCGGGGAGCTGTTTTTT.

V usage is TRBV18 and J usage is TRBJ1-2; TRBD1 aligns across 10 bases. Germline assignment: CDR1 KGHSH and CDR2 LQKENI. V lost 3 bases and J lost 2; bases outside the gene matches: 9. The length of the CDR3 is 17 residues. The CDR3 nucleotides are TGTGCCAGCTCACCGGGACAGGGGTCGAGAGGGAACTATGGCTACACCTTC. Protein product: CASSPGQGSRGNYGYTF.

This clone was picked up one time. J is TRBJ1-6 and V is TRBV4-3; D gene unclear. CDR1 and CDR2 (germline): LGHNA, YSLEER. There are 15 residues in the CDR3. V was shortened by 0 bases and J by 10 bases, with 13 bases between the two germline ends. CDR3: CASSQEVVWPSPLHF. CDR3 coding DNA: TGCGCCAGCAGCCAAGAAGTGGTTTGGCCCTCACCCCTCCACTTT.

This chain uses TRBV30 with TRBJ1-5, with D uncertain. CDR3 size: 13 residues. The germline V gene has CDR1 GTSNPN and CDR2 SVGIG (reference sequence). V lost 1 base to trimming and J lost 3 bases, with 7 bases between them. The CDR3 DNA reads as TGTGCCTGGAGTGGAGGGAACAATCAGCCCCAGCATTTT. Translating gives CAWSGGNNQPQHF.